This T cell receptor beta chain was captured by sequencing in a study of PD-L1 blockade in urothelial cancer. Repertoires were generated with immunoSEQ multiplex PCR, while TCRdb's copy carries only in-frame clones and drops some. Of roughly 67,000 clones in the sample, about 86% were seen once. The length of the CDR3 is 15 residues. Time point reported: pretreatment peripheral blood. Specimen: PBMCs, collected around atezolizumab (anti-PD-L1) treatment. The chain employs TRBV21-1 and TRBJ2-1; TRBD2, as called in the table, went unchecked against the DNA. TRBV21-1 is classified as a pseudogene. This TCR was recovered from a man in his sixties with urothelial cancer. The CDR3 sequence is CASSKLDPPYNEQFF. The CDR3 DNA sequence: TGTGCCAGCAGCAAATTAGATCCCCCTTACAATGAGCAGTTCTTC.